Each of the 26 T cell receptor beta chains below was sequenced from the same sample in a study of shared clonotypes between healthy human individuals. TCRdb keeps only in-frame clones here, not all; method: immunoSEQ multiplex PCR. The sample carries about 320,000 clones, around 87% recorded once. The sample was memory CD8+ T cells sorted from blood. Subset: CD45RO+ cells pooled with CCR7-negative TemRA cells. The receptors were sampled from a man between 18 and 29 years old in good health.

This chain connects TRBV6-6 to TRBJ2-3; D remains unclear. The CDR3 loop spans 14 amino acids. Trimming cost V 2 bases and J 4 bases, with 10 bases left between them. CDR1 is MNHNY and CDR2 is SVGAGI in the germline V gene (reference sequence). The CDR3, as DNA: TGTGCCAGCAGTTACCTAGACCCAGCAGATACGCAGTATTTT. It translates to CASSYLDPADTQYF.

This clone occurred a few times. The chain employs TRBV2 and TRBJ2-7; TRBD1 or TRBD2 may be the D gene (5 bases each). Germline CDR1 SNHLY, CDR2 FYNNEI. There are 13 residues in the CDR3. The V end lost 8 bases, the J end lost 0 bases, and 11 bases lay between the germline ends. The CDR3 is CASAGDPSYEQYF. DNA of the CDR3: TGTGCCAGCGCTGGGGACCCCTCCTACGAGCAGTACTTC. Filled out from reference TRBV2 and TRBJ2-7, the complete variable domain reads EPEVTQTPSHQVTQMGQEVILRCVPISNHLYFYWYRQILGQKVEFLVSFYNNEISEKSEIFDDQFSVERPDGSNFTLKIRSTKLEDSAMYFCASAGDPSYEQYFGPGTRLTVT.

V is TRBV6-5 and J is TRBJ2-7; D is uncertain. Germline V gene data show CDR1 as MNHEY and CDR2 as SVGAGI. The V and J ends lost 6 bases and 4 bases respectively, with 10 bases between them. This CDR3 region has 12 residues. The CDR3 DNA follows: TGTGCCAGCAGCCCTTCCATATACGAGCAGTACTTC. This sequence encodes CASSPSIYEQYF.

The V and J genes are TRBV7-8 and TRBJ1-6; D is unclear. This CDR3 comprises 15 residues. Between the trimmed V and J ends, which lost 3 bases and 5 bases, there was a span of 11 bases. In germline, CDR1 is SGHVS, CDR2 FQNEAQ. The DNA of the CDR3 is TGTGCCAGCAGCTTTTTTACAGCTGATAATTCACCCCTCCACTTT. It is translated as CASSFFTADNSPLHF.

With regard to this clone: Other DNA sequences in this sample translate to the same CDR3. This sequence joins TRBV6-1 and TRBJ1-5, with 7 bases identical to TRBD1. Germline V gives CDR1 MNHNS, CDR2 SASEGT. With 6 bases clipped from V and 0 bases from J, the junction kept 5 bases outside the gene matches. This CDR3 has 15 residues. The CDR3 nucleotides read TGTGCCAGCAGACCGACAGGGAATAGCAATCAGCCCCAGCATTTT. It codes for CASRPTGNSNQPQHF.

V and J are TRBV30 and TRBJ2-7, with D unclear. The CDR3 is 12 residues long. Germline values: CDR1 GTSNPN, CDR2 SVGIG (reference sequence). V shed 0 bases and J shed 3 bases, with 6 bases lying between them. The chain's CDR3 is CAWSVGNYEQYF. DNA for the CDR3: TGTGCCTGGAGTGTAGGTAACTACGAGCAGTACTTC.

The chain couples TRBV10-2 to TRBJ2-5; 8 nucleotides line up with TRBD2. The CDR3 runs to 14 residues. The V segment lost 3 bases and the J segment 7 bases; nucleotides outside the gene matches: 7. The V gene's germline CDR1 is WSHSY and CDR2 SAAADI. The CDR3 DNA reads as TGCGCCAGCAGTGATCAGGGACTAGTACGGACCCAGTACTTC. It is translated as CASSDQGLVRTQYF.

This chain links TRBV5-1 with TRBJ2-2; D possibly uses TRBD1 or TRBD2 (6 bases each). In germline, CDR1 is SGHRS, CDR2 YFSETQ. Trimming pared 0 bases from V and 4 bases from J, leaving 16 bases between. The CDR3 loop spans 17 amino acids. Written as DNA, the CDR3 is TGCGCCAGCAGCTTGGCTCGGGGGCTCTTTAGCACCGGGGAGCTGTTTTTT. Translated: CASSLARGLFSTGELFF.

The chain uses TRBV15 and TRBJ1-4, with a weak D call TRBD1 (5 bases). The ends were cut back, 0 bases at V and 5 bases at J, with 13 bases in the middle. Germline values: CDR1 LNHNV, CDR2 YYDKDF (reference sequence). The CDR3 runs to 16 residues. DNA for the CDR3: TGTGCCACCAGCAGAGATTCGGAGGGGATAAATGAAAAACTGTTTTTT. Protein sequence: CATSRDSEGINEKLFF.

Written as DNA, the CDR3 is TGTGCCAGCAGCCCGATGGACAGGGTCGGCGAGCAGTACTTC. This translates into CASSPMDRVGEQYF. The gene calls are TRBV13 and TRBJ2-7; TRBD1 aligns across 8 bases. V trimming: 5 bases; J trimming: 6 bases; junction bases outside the gene matches: 9. Germline V gene data show CDR1 as PRHDT and CDR2 as FYEKMQ (reference sequence). The CDR3 runs 14 residues.

V is TRBV5-1 and J is TRBJ2-2; 9 bases line up with TRBD1. The CDR3 extends over 15 amino acids. The ends lost 4 bases at V and 6 bases at J; junction bases unmatched: 7. Germline-derived CDR1 and CDR2 are SGHRS and YFSETQ. CDR3 sequence (DNA): TGCGCCAGCAGCCGTCCCGGGACAGGGTCCGGGGAGCTGTTTTTT. Encoded protein: CASSRPGTGSGELFF.

The chain carries TRBV19 and TRBJ1-2; no clear D gene. Looked up from germline, CDR1 is LNHDA and CDR2 is SQIVND (reference sequence). The germline V and J ends were trimmed by 6 bases and 2 bases, with 7 bases remaining between them. The CDR3 length is 12 residues. The CDR3: CASSGPNYGYTF. In DNA, the CDR3 is TGTGCCAGTAGCGGACCCAACTATGGCTACACCTTC.

The chain uses TRBV4-1 and TRBJ2-5; TRBD2 matches at 9 bases. Trimming cost V 0 bases and J 7 bases; bases outside gene matches: 6. Germline-derived CDR1 and CDR2 are MGHRA and YSYEKL. The CDR3 length is 15 residues. The chain's CDR3 is CASSQESLAGWTQYF. The CDR3 DNA reads as TGCGCCAGCAGCCAAGAGAGTCTAGCGGGATGGACCCAGTACTTC.

The chain joins TRBV14 to TRBJ2-7, with D unresolved. Trimming stripped 4 bases from V and 1 base from J, with 11 bases between. Germline values: CDR1 SGHDN, CDR2 FVKESK. The CDR3 sequence is 14 residues long. The CDR3 sequence: CASSPMYLSYEQYF. The CDR3 bases are TGTGCCAGCAGCCCCATGTATCTTTCCTACGAGCAGTACTTC.

A note on this clone: The sample has other DNA sequences that encode this CDR3 too. The gene calls are TRBV30 and TRBJ2-7; D may match TRBD1 or TRBD2 (7 bases each). Trimming took 2 bases from V and 1 from J, leaving 9 bases between them. The CDR3 spans 13 residues. The germline CDR1 and CDR2 sequences are GTSNPN and SVGIG (reference sequence). This chain's CDR3 is CAWSQGGSYEQYF. The CDR3 nucleotides read TGTGCCTGGAGTCAGGGGGGGTCCTACGAGCAGTACTTC.

The V call is TRBV27, the J call TRBJ2-7; no clear D. Trimming took 8 bases from V and 4 from J, leaving 24 bases between them. The CDR3 is 16 residues long. Germline loops: CDR1 MNHEY, CDR2 SMNVEV (reference sequence). The CDR3 region is CASRGYVFFAEYEQYF. CDR3 bases: TGTGCCAGCCGTGGGTACGTTTTTTTCGCTGAATACGAGCAGTACTTC.

The gene calls are TRBV9 and TRBJ1-3; no clear D. This CDR3 spans 16 amino acids. Trimming took 4 bases from V and 0 from J, leaving 14 bases between them. Germline assignment: CDR1 SGDLS and CDR2 YYNGEE. Here the CDR3 DNA reads TGTGCCAGCAGCCCCCACCTCTGGCGCTCTGGAAACACCATATATTTT. This encodes CASSPHLWRSGNTIYF.

The V and J genes are TRBV6-6 and TRBJ2-7, with TRBD1 matching over 7 bases. Losses at the gene ends were 2 bases for V and 7 bases for J; bases not matched to a gene: 5. The CDR3 is made up of 13 amino acids. Looked up from germline, CDR1 is MNHNY and CDR2 is SVGAGI (reference sequence). CDR3 DNA: TGTGCCAGCAGTTACCCAGGGGGAGAGGAGCAGTACTTC. It specifies CASSYPGGEEQYF.

This clone was seen once. This chain joins TRBV7-9 and TRBJ1-4, with D maybe TRBD1 (6 bases). The CDR3 consists of 16 residues. Trimming stripped 4 bases from V and 4 bases from J, with 16 bases between. Germline CDR1 SEHNR, CDR2 FQNEAQ (reference sequence). The DNA of the CDR3 is TGTGCCAGCAGCTCCCCGTGGCAGGGGATTAATGAAAAACTGTTTTTT. Protein product: CASSSPWQGINEKLFF. Complete variable domain (other parts from reference TRBV7-9 and TRBJ1-4): DTGVSQNPRHKITKRGQNVTFRCDPISEHNRLYWYRQTLGQGPEFLTYFQNEAQLEKSRLLSDRFSAERPKGSFSTLEIQRTEQGDSAMYLCASSSPWQGINEKLFFGSGTQLSVL.

The chain is built from TRBV4-1 and TRBJ2-7; D uncertain. V was pared by 0 bases and J by 4 bases, with 16 bases between. Germline loops: CDR1 MGHRA, CDR2 YSYEKL. This CDR3 has 16 amino acids. In DNA form, the CDR3 reads TGCGCCAGCAGCCAAGATTGGCGCTGGAGTTGGTACGAGCAGTACTTC. Translated, it gives CASSQDWRWSWYEQYF.

The V and J genes are TRBV28 and TRBJ1-5; D gene ambiguous. V lost 2 bases and J lost 0, with 11 bases in between. Germline CDR1 is MDHEN and CDR2 is SYDVKM. This CDR3 has 16 amino acids. CDR3 in DNA: TGTGCCAGCAGTTTAGCGGCTGCTTATAGCAATCAGCCCCAGCATTTT. It codes for CASSLAAAYSNQPQHF.

The genes are TRBV2 and TRBJ2-3; possibly TRBD2 for D (7 bases). The V gene's germline CDR1 is SNHLY and CDR2 FYNNEI. CDR3 length: 12 amino acids. Deletions cut 8 bases from V and 3 bases from J, with 9 bases between. The CDR3 region has the DNA TGTGCCAGCGAGGGGGGGACAGATACGCAGTATTTT. Its translation is CASEGGTDTQYF. Full variable domain (remainder filled in from reference TRBV2 and TRBJ2-3): EPEVTQTPSHQVTQMGQEVILRCVPISNHLYFYWYRQILGQKVEFLVSFYNNEISEKSEIFDDQFSVERPDGSNFTLKIRSTKLEDSAMYFCASEGGTDTQYFGPGTRLTVL.

The chain links TRBV11-1 to TRBJ2-7, with D possibly called TRBD1 or TRBD2 (6 bases each). V was trimmed by 5 bases and J by 4 bases, leaving 21 bases between them. The CDR3 covers 16 residues. Germline-derived CDR1 and CDR2 are SGHAT and FQDESV (reference sequence). The CDR3 nucleotides are TGTGCCAGCAGCCCAACCGGCGGGACACAAATTTACGAGCAGTACTTC. Its protein product is CASSPTGGTQIYEQYF.

The rearrangement uses TRBV6-5 and TRBJ2-1; 12 bases match TRBD2. The germline V gene has CDR1 MNHEY and CDR2 SVGAGI. V lost 6 bases to trimming and J lost 8 bases; unmatched junction nucleotides: 5. This CDR3 comprises 14 residues. CDR3 sequence: CASSPGLAGDEQFF. The CDR3 bases are TGTGCCAGCAGCCCGGGACTAGCGGGCGATGAGCAGTTCTTC.

The chain combines TRBV19 with TRBJ2-7, with D possibly being TRBD1 (5 bases). This CDR3 contains 14 residues. Germline V lookup: CDR1 LNHDA, CDR2 SQIVND (reference sequence). Trimming shortened V by 1 base and J by 5 bases, and 12 bases separated the two germline ends. The CDR3 region is CASSIVGQGDEQYF. As DNA, the CDR3 is TGTGCCAGTAGTATAGTGGGGCAGGGCGACGAGCAGTACTTC.

The chain carries TRBV5-1 and TRBJ2-2; D is ambiguous. Germline loops: CDR1 SGHRS, CDR2 YFSETQ. CDR3 length: 13 amino acids. V dropped 0 bases and J dropped 6 bases, with 6 bases sitting between them. The CDR3 protein is CASSLGQPGELFF. CDR3 coding DNA: TGCGCCAGCAGCTTGGGACAACCCGGGGAGCTGTTTTTT.